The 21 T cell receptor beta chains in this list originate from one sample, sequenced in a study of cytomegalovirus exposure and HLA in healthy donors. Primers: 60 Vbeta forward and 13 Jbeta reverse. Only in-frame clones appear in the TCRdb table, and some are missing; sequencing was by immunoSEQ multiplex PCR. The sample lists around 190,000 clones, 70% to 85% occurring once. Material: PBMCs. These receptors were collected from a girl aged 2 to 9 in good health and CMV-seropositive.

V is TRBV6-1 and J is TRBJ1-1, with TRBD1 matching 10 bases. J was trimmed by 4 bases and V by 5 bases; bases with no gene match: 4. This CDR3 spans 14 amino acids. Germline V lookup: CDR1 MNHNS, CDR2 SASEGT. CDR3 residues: CASSKGQGTTEAFF. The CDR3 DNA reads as TGTGCCAGCAGTAAGGGACAGGGGACCACTGAAGCTTTCTTT.

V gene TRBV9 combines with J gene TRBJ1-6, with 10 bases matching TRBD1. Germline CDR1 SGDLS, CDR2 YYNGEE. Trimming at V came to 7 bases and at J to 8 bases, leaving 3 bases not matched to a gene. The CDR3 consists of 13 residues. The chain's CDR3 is CASGTGVYSPLHF. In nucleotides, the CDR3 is TGTGCCAGCGGGACAGGGGTTTATTCACCCCTCCACTTT.

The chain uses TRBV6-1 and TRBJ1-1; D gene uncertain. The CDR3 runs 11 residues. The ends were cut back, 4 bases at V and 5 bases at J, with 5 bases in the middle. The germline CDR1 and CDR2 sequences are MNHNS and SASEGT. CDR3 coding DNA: TGTGCCAGCAGTGTCCTGACTGAAGCTTTCTTT. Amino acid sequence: CASSVLTEAFF.

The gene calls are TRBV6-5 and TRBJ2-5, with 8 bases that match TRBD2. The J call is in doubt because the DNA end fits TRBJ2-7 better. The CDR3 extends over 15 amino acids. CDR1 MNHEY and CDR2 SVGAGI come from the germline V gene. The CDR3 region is CASSRYSGTPYEQYF. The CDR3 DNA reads TGTGCCAGCAGTAGATATAGCGGGACTCCCTACGAGCAGTACTTC.

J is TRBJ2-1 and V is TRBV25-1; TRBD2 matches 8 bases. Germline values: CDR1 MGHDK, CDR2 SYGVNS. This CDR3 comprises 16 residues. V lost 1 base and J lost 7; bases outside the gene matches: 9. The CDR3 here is CASSESPQRETNEQFF. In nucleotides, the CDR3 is TGTGCCAGCAGTGAATCCCCCCAGCGGGAGACGAATGAGCAGTTCTTC.

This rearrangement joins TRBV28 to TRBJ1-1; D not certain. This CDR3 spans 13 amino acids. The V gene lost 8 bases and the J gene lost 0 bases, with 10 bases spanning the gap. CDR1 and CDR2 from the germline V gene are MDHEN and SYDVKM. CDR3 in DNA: TGTGCCAGCGTTGCCAGGATGAACACTGAAGCTTTCTTT. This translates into CASVARMNTEAFF.

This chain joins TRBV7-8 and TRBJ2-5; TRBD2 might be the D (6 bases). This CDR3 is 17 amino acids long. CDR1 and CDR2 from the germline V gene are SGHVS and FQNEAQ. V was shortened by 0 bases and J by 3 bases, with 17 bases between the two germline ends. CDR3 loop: CASSLALSGLIKETQYF. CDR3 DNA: TGTGCCAGCAGCTTAGCCCTTAGCGGATTAATCAAAGAGACCCAGTACTTC.

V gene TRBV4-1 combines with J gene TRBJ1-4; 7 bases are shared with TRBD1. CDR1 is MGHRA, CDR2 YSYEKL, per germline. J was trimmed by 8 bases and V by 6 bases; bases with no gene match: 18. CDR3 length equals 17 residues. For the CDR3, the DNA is TGCGCCAGCAGTAAACAGGGGTCTTTTCATTTAGGCGAAAAACTGTTTTTT. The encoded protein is CASSKQGSFHLGEKLFF.

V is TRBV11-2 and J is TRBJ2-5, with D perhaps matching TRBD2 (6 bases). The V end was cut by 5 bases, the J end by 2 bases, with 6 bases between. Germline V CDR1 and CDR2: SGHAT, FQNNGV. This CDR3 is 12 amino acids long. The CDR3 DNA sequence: TGTGCCAGCAGCCGGGGGCAAGAGACCCAGTACTTC. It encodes CASSRGQETQYF.

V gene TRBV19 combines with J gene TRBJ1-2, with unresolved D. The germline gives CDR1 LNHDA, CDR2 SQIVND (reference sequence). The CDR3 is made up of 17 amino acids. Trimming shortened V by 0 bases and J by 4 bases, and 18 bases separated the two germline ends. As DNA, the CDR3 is TGTGCCAGTAGTATAGATAATTTTGAGGGCCAACTCTATGGCTACACCTTC. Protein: CASSIDNFEGQLYGYTF.

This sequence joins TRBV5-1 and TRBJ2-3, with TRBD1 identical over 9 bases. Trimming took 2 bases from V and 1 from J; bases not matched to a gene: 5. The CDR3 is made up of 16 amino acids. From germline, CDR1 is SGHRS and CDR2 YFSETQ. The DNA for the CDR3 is TGCGCCAGCAGCTTCACAGGGGGCGCTGGCACAGATACGCAGTATTTT. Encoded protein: CASSFTGGAGTDTQYF.

The CDR3 DNA sequence: TGTGCCAGCAGTTACCAGCAGGGGGCGAACACCTTC. Encoded protein: CASSYQQGANTF. The rearrangement links TRBV6-5 to TRBJ1-2, with TRBD1 matching 8 bases. With V trimmed by 2 bases and J by 12 bases, 5 bases remained unmatched. There are 12 residues in the CDR3. Germline CDR1 is MNHEY and CDR2 is SVGAGI.

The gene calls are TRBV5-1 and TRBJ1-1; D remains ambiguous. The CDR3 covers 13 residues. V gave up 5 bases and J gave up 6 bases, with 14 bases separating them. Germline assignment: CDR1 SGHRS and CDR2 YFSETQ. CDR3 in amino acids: CASRPPAGAEAFF. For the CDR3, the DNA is TGCGCCAGCAGACCCCCCGCCGGGGCTGAAGCTTTCTTT.

The CDR3 spells CASSRQGASNQPQHF. The DNA for the CDR3 is TGTGCCAGCAGCAGACAGGGGGCCAGCAATCAGCCCCAGCATTTT. This sequence joins TRBV5-8 and TRBJ1-5; 10 bases align to TRBD1. The ends lost 4 bases at V and 1 base at J; junction bases unmatched: 2. CDR3 length: 15 amino acids. The germline V gene encodes CDR1 SGHTS and CDR2 YDEGEE.

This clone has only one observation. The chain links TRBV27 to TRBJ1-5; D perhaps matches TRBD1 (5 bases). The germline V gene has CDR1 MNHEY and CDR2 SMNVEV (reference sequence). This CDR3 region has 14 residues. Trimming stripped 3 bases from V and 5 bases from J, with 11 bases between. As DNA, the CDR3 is TGTGCCAGCAGTTTGCAGGGTGGCGATCAGCCCCAGCATTTT. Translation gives CASSLQGGDQPQHF.

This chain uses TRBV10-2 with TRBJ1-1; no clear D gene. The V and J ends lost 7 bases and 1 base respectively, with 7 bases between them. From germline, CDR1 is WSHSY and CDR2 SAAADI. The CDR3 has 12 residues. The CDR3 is CASIGRNTEAFF. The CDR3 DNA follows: TGCGCCAGCATCGGGAGGAACACTGAAGCTTTCTTT.

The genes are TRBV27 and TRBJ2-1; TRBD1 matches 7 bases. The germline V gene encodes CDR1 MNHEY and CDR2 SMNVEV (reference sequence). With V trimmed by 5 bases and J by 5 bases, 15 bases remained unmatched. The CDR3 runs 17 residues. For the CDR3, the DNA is TGTGCCAGCAGTGCGCGAGTACAGGGGATTCGGGACAATGAGCAGTTCTTC. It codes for CASSARVQGIRDNEQFF.

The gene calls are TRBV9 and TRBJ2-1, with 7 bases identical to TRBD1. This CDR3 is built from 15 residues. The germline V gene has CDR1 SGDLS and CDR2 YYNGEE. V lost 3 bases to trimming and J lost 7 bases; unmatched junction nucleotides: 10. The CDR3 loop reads CASSASGTVVNEQFF. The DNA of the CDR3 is TGTGCCAGCAGCGCTTCCGGGACAGTTGTGAATGAGCAGTTCTTC.

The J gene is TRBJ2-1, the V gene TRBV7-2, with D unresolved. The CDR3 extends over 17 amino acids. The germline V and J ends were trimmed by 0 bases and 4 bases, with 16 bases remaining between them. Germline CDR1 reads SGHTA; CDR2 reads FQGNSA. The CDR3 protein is CASSLAGQRGFYNEQFF. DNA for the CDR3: TGTGCCAGCAGCTTAGCCGGCCAACGCGGATTTTACAATGAGCAGTTCTTC.

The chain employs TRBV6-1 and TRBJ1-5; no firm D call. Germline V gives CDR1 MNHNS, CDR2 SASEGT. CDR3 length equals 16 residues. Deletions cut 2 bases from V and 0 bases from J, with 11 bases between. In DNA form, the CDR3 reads TGTGCCAGCAGTGAATCTCCAGGTTATAGCAATCAGCCCCAGCATTTT. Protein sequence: CASSESPGYSNQPQHF.

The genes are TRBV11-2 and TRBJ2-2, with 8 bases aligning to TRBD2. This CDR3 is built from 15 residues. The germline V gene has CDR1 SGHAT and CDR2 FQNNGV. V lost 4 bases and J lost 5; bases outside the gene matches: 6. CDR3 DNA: TGTGCCAGCAGCTCCTGGACTAGCCGGACCGGGGAGCTGTTTTTT. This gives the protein CASSSWTSRTGELFF.